A single sample gave rise to the 12 T cell receptor beta chains below, sequenced in a study of long-term antiretroviral therapy in people with HIV. Version v3.0 of the immunoSEQ assay was performed at survey level. TCRdb's table, derived via immunoSEQ multiplex PCR, lists solely in-frame clones and lacks some. The data show around 30,000 clones, 95% seen once. The starting material was unsorted PBMCs, obtained 5.3 years after starting antiretroviral therapy. The origin of the receptors is a man in his thirties or forties with HIV.

The gene calls are TRBV19 and TRBJ2-2, with D possibly TRBD2 on 6 matching bases. The CDR3 has 14 amino acids. The V and J ends lost 7 bases and 0 bases respectively, with 9 bases between them. Germline CDR1 and CDR2: LNHDA and SQIVND (reference sequence). The CDR3 sequence is CASKREANTGELFF. CDR3 nucleotides: TGTGCCAGTAAGAGGGAGGCGAACACCGGGGAGCTGTTTTTT.

CDR3 amino acids: CASSFMDREAGELFF. CDR3 nucleotides: TGTGCCAGCAGTTTCATGGACAGGGAAGCCGGGGAGCTGTTTTTT. The V and J genes are TRBV28 and TRBJ2-2, with 8 bases identical to TRBD1. This CDR3 comprises 15 residues. Germline V lookup: CDR1 MDHEN, CDR2 SYDVKM. V lost 3 bases to trimming and J lost 6 bases; unmatched junction nucleotides: 6.

This clone was seen just once. The chain uses TRBV4-1 and TRBJ1-2, with D possibly being TRBD1 (5 bases). V lost 4 bases and J 0 bases, leaving 15 bases between the germline ends. The germline V gene encodes CDR1 MGHRA and CDR2 YSYEKL. CDR3 length: 16 amino acids. The CDR3 DNA reads TGCGCCAGCAGCCGAGTGGGGGGGAGTACTAACTATGGCTACACCTTC. Its translation is CASSRVGGSTNYGYTF.

The chain is built from TRBV9 and TRBJ2-7; maybe TRBD2 (6 bases). Trimming shortened V by 2 bases and J by 1 base, and 10 bases separated the two germline ends. The CDR3 extends over 14 amino acids. Per the germline V gene, CDR1 is SGDLS and CDR2 is YYNGEE. The CDR3 reads CASSVGTLSYEQYF. The CDR3 DNA sequence: TGTGCCAGCAGCGTGGGGACTCTGTCCTACGAGCAGTACTTC.

The table lists this clone with a count of one. The CDR3 DNA is TGTGCCAGCAGCTTAGTGCTAGCAGAGCAGTTCTTC. Translating gives CASSLVLAEQFF. The chain uses TRBV7-9 and TRBJ2-1; weak D call: TRBD2 (5 bases). The length of the CDR3 is 12 residues. Trimming took 1 base from V and 10 from J, leaving 8 bases between them. Germline CDR1 is SEHNR and CDR2 is FQNEAQ (reference sequence).

CDR3 sequence reads: CSVRGTGGNYGYTF. CDR3 nucleotides: TGCAGCGTCCGGGGGACAGGGGGGAACTATGGCTACACCTTC. This chain joins TRBV29-1 and TRBJ1-2; 11 bases agree with TRBD1. Germline-derived CDR1 and CDR2 are SQVTM and ANQGSEA. The CDR3 is 14 amino acids. Unmatched junction bases numbered 5, after V lost 6 bases and J lost 2 bases.

This chain links TRBV7-3 with TRBJ2-1, with 11 bases lining up with TRBD2. Trimming took 5 bases from V and 0 from J; bases not matched to a gene: 3. Looked up from germline, CDR1 is SGHTA and CDR2 is FQGTGA. This CDR3 comprises 16 residues. The CDR3 DNA sequence: TGTGCCAGCAGCCCCGGACTAGCGGGCTCCTACAATGAGCAGTTCTTC. The encoded protein is CASSPGLAGSYNEQFF.

The chain has TRBV28 and TRBJ1-1; no definite D call. CDR1 is MDHEN, CDR2 SYDVKM, per germline. The CDR3 runs 13 residues. V lost 4 bases and J 3 bases, leaving 9 bases between the germline ends. The CDR3 reads CASSSVGDTEAFF. In nucleotides, the CDR3 is TGTGCCAGCAGTTCAGTGGGAGACACTGAAGCTTTCTTT.

CDR3 DNA: TGTGCCAGCAGACGCCTTACGGGGTTTGAGGATGGCTACACCTTC. The encoded protein is CASRRLTGFEDGYTF. This sequence joins TRBV6-5 and TRBJ1-2; D is uncertain. The germline V and J ends were trimmed by 6 bases and 6 bases, with 20 bases remaining between them. The V gene's germline CDR1 is MNHEY and CDR2 SVGAGI. This CDR3 comprises 15 residues.

The chain joins TRBV19 to TRBJ2-2; D call uncertain. V lost 7 bases, J lost 6 bases, and 6 bases lay in between. The CDR3 covers 11 residues. Germline V gene data show CDR1 as LNHDA and CDR2 as SQIVND (reference sequence). This chain's CDR3 is CASIFSGELFF. CDR3 nucleotide sequence: TGTGCCAGTATCTTCTCCGGGGAGCTGTTTTTT.

This clone has more than one count but fewer than ten. The DNA of the CDR3 is TGTGCCAGCAGCTTAACTAGCGCAACAAACAATGAGCAGTTCTTC. It encodes CASSLTSATNNEQFF. This chain links TRBV7-3 with TRBJ2-1; D might be TRBD2 (5 bases). V shed 0 bases and J shed 5 bases, with 11 bases lying between them. The germline V gene has CDR1 SGHTA and CDR2 FQGTGA. There are 15 residues in the CDR3.

This chain joins TRBV7-2 and TRBJ2-5; 16 nucleotides align to TRBD2. Germline CDR1 and CDR2: SGHTA and FQGNSA. The CDR3 covers 18 residues. V was pared by 5 bases and J by 5 bases, with 11 bases of the junction left unmatched. Written as DNA, the CDR3 is TGTGCCAGCAGCGTCGGGACTAGCGGGAGGGCCCTTTGGGAGACCCAGTACTTC. This codes for CASSVGTSGRALWETQYF.